The clone carrying this T cell receptor (beta chain) was picked up a small number of times. Its antigen is as yet unknown. The record originates from a study of shared clonotypes between healthy human individuals. Study context: Three plates were used per donor for CD4 naive, three for CD4 memory, two for CD8 naive and one for CD8 memory.

Germline V gene lookup returns CDR1 SNHLY and CDR2 FYNNEI. After removal of 6 bases from V and 4 bases from J, the junction contained 8 bases not matched to a gene. The CDR3 is 14 amino acids. TCRdb's copy holds only in-frame clones and misses some; the assay was immunoSEQ multiplex PCR. The sample lists about 980,000 clones; around 80% were seen once. Donors were healthy HIV-negative adults without recently reported acute infections or vaccinations. Whole-study findings and limits: Clonotypes shared by all four donors outscored non-shared clonotypes in generation probability. Naive subsets generally had larger estimated richness than memory subsets.

The sequencing input was memory CD4+ T cells sorted from blood. Subset defined: CD45RA-negative fraction. The sequence was obtained from a man younger than 35 in good health. J is TRBJ2-5 and V is TRBV2; 7 nucleotides match TRBD2. The chain's CDR3 is CASRGVGGGETQYF. For the CDR3, the DNA is TGTGCCAGCAGGGGGGTCGGCGGGGGAGAGACCCAGTACTTC.